This T cell receptor beta chain originates from a study of human T cells and chemical hapten exposure. As to time point: patch test 1, 2 weeks after DPC sensitization. Treatment given: therapeutic diphenylcyclopropenone sensitization with weekly scalp DPC. The V gene lost 4 bases and the J gene lost 10 bases, with 16 bases spanning the gap. The V gene's germline CDR1 is MNHEY and CDR2 SMNVEV (reference sequence). This CDR3 contains 13 residues. MiXCR, applied by TCRdb to the RACE reads, yields one record per CDR3 protein. Among some 380,000 distinct CDR3 sequences listed, roughly 4.8% were seen once. This clonotype has a count of ten or more.

This clonotype was obtained from a woman aged 50 to 60 with alopecia areata. Some clones in this sample may be carry-over from other donors' samples. The chain links TRBV27 to TRBJ1-1; the D is unclear. This material consisted of whole blood, taken in connection with sensitization to the hapten diphenylcyclopropenone (DPC). CDR3 sequence reads: CASSSGRRSGAFF. The CDR3 nucleotides are TGTGCCAGCAGTTCCGGACGGAGGTCAGGAGCTTTCTTT.